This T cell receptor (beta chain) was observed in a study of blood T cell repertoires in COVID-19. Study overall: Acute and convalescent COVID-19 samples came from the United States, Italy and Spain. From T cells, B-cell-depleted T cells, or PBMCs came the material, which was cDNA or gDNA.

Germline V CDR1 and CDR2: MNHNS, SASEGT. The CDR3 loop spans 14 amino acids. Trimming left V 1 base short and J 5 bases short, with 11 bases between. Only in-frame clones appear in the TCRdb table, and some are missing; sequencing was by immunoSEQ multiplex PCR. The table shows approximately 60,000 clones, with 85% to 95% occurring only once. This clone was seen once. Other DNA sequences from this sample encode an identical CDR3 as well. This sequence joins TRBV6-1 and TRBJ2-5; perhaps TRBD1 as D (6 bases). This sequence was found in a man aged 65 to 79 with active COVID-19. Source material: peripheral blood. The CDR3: CASSEDRVGETQYF. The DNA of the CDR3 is TGTGCCAGCAGTGAAGACAGGGTCGGGGAGACCCAGTACTTC.